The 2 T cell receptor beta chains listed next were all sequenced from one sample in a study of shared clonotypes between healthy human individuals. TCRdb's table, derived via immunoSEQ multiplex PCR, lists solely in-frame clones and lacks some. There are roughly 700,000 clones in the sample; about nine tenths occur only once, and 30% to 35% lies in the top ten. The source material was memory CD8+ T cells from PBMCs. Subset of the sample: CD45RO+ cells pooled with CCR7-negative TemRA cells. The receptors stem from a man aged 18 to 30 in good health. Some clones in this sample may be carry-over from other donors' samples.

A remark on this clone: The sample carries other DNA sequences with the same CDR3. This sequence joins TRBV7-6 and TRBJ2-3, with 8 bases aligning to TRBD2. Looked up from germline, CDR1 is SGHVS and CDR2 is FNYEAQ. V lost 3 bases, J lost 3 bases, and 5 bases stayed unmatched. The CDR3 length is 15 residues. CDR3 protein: CASSFLAGGTDTQYF. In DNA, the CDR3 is TGTGCCAGCAGCTTTCTCGCGGGGGGAACAGATACGCAGTATTTT.

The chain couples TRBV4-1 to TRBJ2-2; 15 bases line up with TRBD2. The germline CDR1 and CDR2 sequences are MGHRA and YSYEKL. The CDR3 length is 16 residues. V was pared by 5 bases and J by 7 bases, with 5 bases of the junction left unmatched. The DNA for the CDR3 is TGCGCCAGCAGCGGACTAGCGGGAGGGCCCGGCGGGGAGCTGTTTTTT. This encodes CASSGLAGGPGGELFF.